Listed below are T cell receptor beta chains from one sample, sequenced in a study of Ad26.COV2.S vaccination and SARS-CoV-2 variants. The protocol was immunoSEQ multiplex PCR, while the TCRdb copy is restricted to in-frame clones and leaves out a portion. The sample carries about 350,000 clones, under 95% recorded once. The material sequenced was peripheral blood, taken after recovery from COVID-19. These receptors were obtained from a human donor who had recovered from COVID-19. CDR3s include the opening cysteine and the closing phenylalanine or tryptophan. D genes are given only for firm matches. The listing skips clone size in some rows; elsewhere it reads once, few, many or a size class.

V	D	size	J	CDR3	DNA
TRBV10-2	TRBD1	.	TRBJ1-1	CATRQGDTEAFF	TGCGCCACCAGACAGGGGGACACTGAAGCTTTCTTT
TRBV18	.	once	TRBJ2-1	CASSPGGQGEQFF	TGTGCCAGCTCACCAGGGGGCCAGGGTGAGCAGTTCTTC
TRBV2	TRBD1	once	TRBJ2-5	CASRESRDRLISRAGETQYF	TGTGCCAGCAGAGAGTCCCGGGACAGATTAATCTCTCGGGCCGGTGAGACCCAGTACTTC
TRBV6-5	.	.	TRBJ1-4	CASDRASNEKLFF	TGTGCCAGCGATAGGGCGTCTAATGAAAAACTGTTTTTT
TRBV9	TRBD1	.	TRBJ1-4	CASSDPGTVNEKLFF	TGTGCCAGCAGCGACCCCGGGACAGTTAATGAAAAACTGTTTTTT
TRBV5-4	.	.	TRBJ1-6	CASSLGQGNSPLHF	TGTGCCAGCAGCTTGGGTCAGGGCAATTCACCCCTCCACTTT
TRBV4-1	.	.	TRBJ2-1	CASSQTEIDNEQFF	TGCGCCAGCAGCCAGACAGAGATAGACAATGAGCAGTTCTTC
TRBV15	TRBD1	.	TRBJ1-1	CATSRVRGGFMNTEAFF	TGTGCCACCAGCAGAGTGAGAGGGGGCTTCATGAACACTGAAGCTTTCTTT
TRBV19	TRBD1	.	TRBJ1-1	CASSAGQGNTEAFF	TGTGCCAGTAGTGCGGGACAGGGGAACACTGAAGCTTTCTTT
TRBV18	.	.	TRBJ2-5	CASSPRREQGMRETQYF	TGTGCCAGCTCACCACGTCGGGAGCAGGGTATGCGAGAGACCCAGTACTTC
TRBV29-1	.	few	TRBJ2-7	CSVVKDLQLYF	TGCAGCGTTGTAAAGGACCTTCAGCTATACTTC
TRBV15	TRBD1	.	TRBJ2-3	CATWTGFLSSTDTQYF	TGTGCCACGTGGACAGGGTTCCTCTCGAGCACAGATACGCAGTATTTT
TRBV19	.	.	TRBJ1-2	CASSMTGYGYTF	TGTGCCAGTAGTATGACAGGATATGGCTACACCTTC
TRBV19	.	.	TRBJ2-3	CASSINSPGFSSTDTQYF	TGTGCCAGTAGTATTAATTCCCCCGGGTTCTCTAGCACAGATACGCAGTATTTT
TRBV27	.	.	TRBJ2-7	CASTLYSGAGEQYF	TGTGCCAGCACCTTATACTCAGGGGCTGGCGAGCAGTACTTC
TRBV2	TRBD1	.	TRBJ1-2	CASSLQGRYGYTF	TGTGCCAGCAGCTTACAGGGGCGGTATGGCTACACCTTC
TRBV4-3	TRBD1	.	TRBJ1-1	CASSPTGVNTEAFF	TGCGCCAGCAGCCCGACAGGGGTGAACACTGAAGCTTTCTTT
TRBV27	.	.	TRBJ1-5	CASSLGQSNQPQHF	TGTGCCAGCAGTTTAGGACAGTCCAATCAGCCCCAGCATTTT
TRBV3-1/TRBV3-2	.	few	TRBJ1-5	CASSQAEGRDLYSNQPQHF	TGTGCCAGCAGCCAAGCGGAAGGACGAGACCTATATAGCAATCAGCCCCAGCATTTT
TRBV6-5	.	.	TRBJ1-2	CASSYSVRANYGYTF	TGTGCCAGCAGTTACTCGGTCAGGGCTAACTATGGCTACACCTTC
TRBV25-1	.	few	TRBJ1-2	CASSESSAQLYGYTF	TGTGCCAGCAGTGAATCGTCAGCCCAGCTCTATGGCTACACCTTC
TRBV5-1	TRBD1	.	TRBJ2-7	CASSSGTVRDEQYF	TGCGCCAGCAGCTCCGGGACAGTCCGCGACGAGCAGTACTTC
TRBV7-7	.	.	TRBJ2-7	CASSLAPMTDGTYEQYF	TGTGCTAGCAGCTTAGCCCCGATGACGGACGGGACCTACGAGCAGTACTTC
TRBV7-2	.	.	TRBJ2-5	CASKRGGAETQYF	TGTGCCAGTAAGAGGGGGGGGGCCGAGACCCAGTACTTC
TRBV11-1	TRBD1	.	TRBJ2-6	CASSLGDRAGANVLTF	TGTGCCAGCAGCTTAGGAGACAGGGCCGGGGCCAACGTCCTGACTTTC
TRBV3-1/TRBV3-2	.	.	TRBJ2-7	CASSQDRGGPSYEQYF	TGTGCCAGCAGCCAAGATCGCGGGGGCCCCTCCTACGAGCAGTACTTC
TRBV5-6	.	.	TRBJ2-3	CASSLPGQGTDTQYF	TGTGCCAGCAGCTTACCAGGGCAGGGCACAGATACGCAGTATTTT
TRBV29-1	TRBD1	.	TRBJ1-2	CSVTNEGASYGYTF	TGCAGCGTTACTAACGAGGGGGCGAGCTATGGCTACACCTTC
TRBV9	TRBD1	.	TRBJ2-7	CASSVGTGPYEQYF	TGTGCCAGCAGCGTTGGGACAGGACCCTACGAGCAGTACTTC
TRBV2	TRBD1	few	TRBJ1-5	CASGDRAASSNQPQHF	TGTGCCAGCGGGGACAGGGCGGCCTCCAGCAATCAGCCCCAGCATTTT
TRBV27	.	once	TRBJ1-3	CASSSRGLAFGGNTIYF	TGTGCCAGCAGTTCCAGGGGATTAGCGTTCGGTGGAAACACCATATATTTT
TRBV6-5	.	.	TRBJ2-7	CASSYSRTATNEQYF	TGTGCCAGCAGTTACTCGAGGACAGCTACTAACGAGCAGTACTTC
TRBV5-5	.	once	TRBJ2-4	CASSATSEDIQYF	TGTGCCAGCAGCGCGACTAGTGAGGACATTCAGTACTTC
TRBV7-2	TRBD1	.	TRBJ2-5	CASSLRGPGQGARETQYF	TGTGCCAGCAGCTTAAGGGGCCCGGGACAGGGGGCGAGGGAGACCCAGTACTTC
TRBV5-5	TRBD1	.	TRBJ2-7	CASSLRQGYEQYF	TGTGCCAGCAGCTTGAGACAGGGTTACGAGCAGTACTTC
TRBV7-8	TRBD2	.	TRBJ2-7	CASSLVIAGGYEQYF	TGTGCCAGCAGCTTAGTTATAGCGGGGGGCTACGAGCAGTACTTC
TRBV15	TRBD2	once	TRBJ2-3	CATSRTLAGSTDTQYF	TGTGCCACCAGCCGCACTCTAGCGGGGAGCACAGATACGCAGTATTTT
TRBV12-3/TRBV12-4	.	.	TRBJ1-6	CASSTGMGSPLHF	TGTGCCAGCAGTACAGGGATGGGATCACCCCTCCACTTT
TRBV5-6	.	.	TRBJ2-5	CASSFGGEETQYF	TGTGCCAGCAGCTTCGGAGGGGAAGAGACCCAGTACTTC
TRBV2	TRBD1	few	TRBJ1-1	CASRGTGGMTEAFF	TGTGCCAGCAGAGGGACAGGGGGAATGACTGAAGCTTTCTTT
TRBV7-2	TRBD2	.	TRBJ2-5	CASSPGLAGVGETQYF	TGTGCCAGCAGCCCCGGACTAGCGGGGGTCGGGGAGACCCAGTACTTC
TRBV18	.	.	TRBJ1-5	CASSPPPGVGQPQHF	TGTGCCAGCTCACCACCCCCGGGAGTTGGTCAGCCCCAGCATTTT
TRBV6-5	.	once	TRBJ1-1	CASRRTGAGTEAFF	TGTGCCAGCAGACGTACAGGAGCGGGCACTGAAGCTTTCTTT
TRBV12-5	TRBD1	.	TRBJ1-2	CASGPGTGVFYGYTF	TGTGCTAGTGGCCCCGGGACAGGGGTCTTCTATGGCTACACCTTC
TRBV4-3	TRBD2	once	TRBJ2-1	CASSQAGGLGNEQFF	TGCGCCAGCAGCCAAGCGGGGGGGCTGGGCAATGAGCAGTTCTTC
TRBV11-3	.	few	TRBJ2-6	CASSFSGANVLTF	TGTGCCAGCAGCTTCTCTGGGGCCAACGTCCTGACTTTC
TRBV7-2	.	.	TRBJ2-3	CASSSSSPGTDTQYF	TGTGCCAGCAGCTCCAGCAGTCCGGGGACAGATACGCAGTATTTT
TRBV5-4	.	.	TRBJ1-1	CASSLAGIYTEAFF	TGTGCCAGCAGCTTGGCAGGGATTTACACTGAAGCTTTCTTT
TRBV7-2	.	.	TRBJ2-5	CASSLGQMETQYF	TGTGCCAGCAGTTTAGGGCAGATGGAGACCCAGTACTTC